A single sample is the source of the 13 T cell receptor beta chains below, sequenced in a study of human T cells and chemical hapten exposure. The sample's time point: pre-sensitization, week 0. Described treatment: therapeutic diphenylcyclopropenone sensitization with weekly scalp DPC. Each CDR3 protein is one row after TCRdb ran MiXCR on the RACE reads. The table records more than 250,000 distinct CDR3 sequences, 7.5% to 9% of them present only once. Sequenced material: whole blood, taken in connection with sensitization to the hapten diphenylcyclopropenone (DPC). The source is a woman aged 35 to 49 with alopecia areata. Some clones in this sample may be carry-over from other donors' samples.

This clonotype was counted at least ten times. The chain recombines TRBV12-3 or TRBV12-4 with TRBJ2-1; D ambiguous. V gave up 3 bases and J gave up 3 bases, with 12 bases separating them. CDR3 length: 15 amino acids. The CDR3 reads CASSFGTGSYNEQFF. As DNA, the CDR3 is TGTGCCAGCAGTTTCGGTACGGGCAGCTACAATGAGCAGTTCTTC.

The chain has TRBV7-9 and TRBJ2-7; the D is unclear. The germline V gene encodes CDR1 SEHNR and CDR2 FQNEAQ (reference sequence). The V gene lost 10 bases and the J gene lost 6 bases, with 19 bases spanning the gap. The CDR3 is made up of 13 amino acids. CDR3 region: CATENPASLEQYF. CDR3 bases: TGTGCCACCGAGAACCCGGCTTCCCTCGAGCAGTACTTC.

J is TRBJ2-1 and V is TRBV7-2; 7 bases match TRBD1. V gave up 1 base and J gave up 6 bases; unmatched junction bases: 3. Germline CDR1 reads SGHTA; CDR2 reads FQGNSA. The CDR3 consists of 14 residues. The CDR3 DNA follows: TGTGCCAGCAGCTTAGACAGGGGAAGCAATGAGCAGTTCTTC. It codes for CASSLDRGSNEQFF. Looking up the rest from reference TRBV7-2 and TRBJ2-1 gives the full variable domain: GAGVSQSPSNKVTEKGKDVELRCDPISGHTALYWYRQSLGQGLEFLIYFQGNSAPDKSGLPSDRFSAERTGGSVSTLTIQRTQQEDSAVYLCASSLDRGSNEQFFGPGTRLTVL.

This clonotype was observed at least ten times. The CDR3 DNA is TGCGCCAGCAAGACCTCCCCGTACACTGAAGCTTTCTTT. Encoded protein: CASKTSPYTEAFF. The gene calls are TRBV5-1 and TRBJ1-1; D not resolved. The germline CDR1 and CDR2 sequences are SGHRS and YFSETQ. The CDR3 length is 13 residues. Trimming shortened V by 6 bases and J by 3 bases, and 12 bases separated the two germline ends.

This clonotype was seen a handful of times. This chain links TRBV12-3 or TRBV12-4 with TRBJ2-2; tentative D call: TRBD2 (5 bases). V gave up 3 bases and J gave up 4 bases, with 15 bases separating them. The CDR3 length is 16 residues. The CDR3 loop is CASSFRSPAGTGELFF. Here the CDR3 DNA reads TGTGCCAGCAGTTTCAGAAGCCCTGCGGGCACCGGGGAGCTGTTTTTT.

In regard to this clonotype: Germline is not matched at one junction end, which may reflect a read error. This rearrangement joins TRBV29-1 to TRBJ2-3; D ambiguous. From germline, CDR1 is SQVTM and CDR2 ANQGSEA. CDR3 size: 16 residues. The CDR3 DNA follows: TGCAGCGTTGAAGAGGGCGTAGCCCCCAGGTCAGATATGCAGTATTTT. Its translation is CSVEEGVAPRSDMQYF.

This clonotype was seen a few times. V usage is TRBV6-4 and J usage is TRBJ2-3; 10 positions agree with TRBD2. The V and J ends lost 3 bases and 1 base, in that order; junction bases with no gene match: 4. The length of the CDR3 is 16 residues. Germline V gene lookup returns CDR1 MRHNA and CDR2 SNTAGT. This CDR3 reads CASSDHGTSGTDTQYF. The CDR3 nucleotides read TGTGCCAGCAGTGATCACGGGACTAGCGGCACAGATACGCAGTATTTT.

This clonotype was observed many times. The gene calls are TRBV20-1 and TRBJ2-7; 7 bases align to TRBD1. With V trimmed by 5 bases and J by 0 bases, 10 bases remained unmatched. Germline CDR1 and CDR2: DFQATT and SNEGSKA (reference sequence). There are 15 residues in the CDR3. For the CDR3, the DNA is TGCAGTGCTCTGCCTTCTGGGACAGCCTCCTACGAGCAGTACTTC. Translated: CSALPSGTASYEQYF.

The chain combines TRBV7-9 with TRBJ1-5; D is undetermined. The CDR3 is 13 residues long. Trimming stripped 4 bases from V and 5 bases from J, with 9 bases between. Germline-derived CDR1 and CDR2 are SEHNR and FQNEAQ (reference sequence). The CDR3 protein is CASSSGAYQPQHF. The CDR3 nucleotides are TGTGCCAGCAGCTCCGGTGCTTATCAGCCCCAGCATTTT.

The chain carries TRBV12-3 or TRBV12-4 and TRBJ1-1; 8 positions match TRBD1. The CDR3 extends over 12 amino acids. Trimming cost V 5 bases and J 9 bases; bases outside gene matches: 5. The CDR3, as DNA: TGTGCCAGCAGTGGGGGGACAGGCAAAGCTTTCTTT. It specifies CASSGGTGKAFF.

This clonotype was counted only a few times. The chain links TRBV6-2 or TRBV6-3 to TRBJ2-3, with no clear D. Per germline, CDR1 MNHEY and CDR2 SVGEGT. The CDR3 has 14 amino acids. V was cut by 4 bases and J by 2 bases, with 10 bases left in between. The CDR3, as DNA: TGTGCCAGCAGTTTTGGGTACCCCACAGATACGCAGTATTTT. Translation: CASSFGYPTDTQYF.

In this sample, this clonotype turned up many times. The chain has TRBV20-1 and TRBJ2-1; tentative D call: TRBD1 (5 bases). Trimming pared 5 bases from V and 2 bases from J, leaving 13 bases between. Germline CDR1 is DFQATT and CDR2 is SNEGSKA (reference sequence). The CDR3 totals 14 residues. Here the CDR3 reads CSASGHPPYNEQFF. The CDR3 nucleotides are TGCAGTGCTTCAGGACACCCCCCCTACAATGAGCAGTTCTTC.

In this sample, this clonotype turned up a few times. The J gene is TRBJ2-1, the V gene TRBV12-3 or TRBV12-4; 10 nucleotides align to TRBD2. The CDR3 spans 17 residues. V lost 4 bases and J lost 2; bases outside the gene matches: 8. CDR3 DNA sequence: TGTGCCAGCAGTTCCGGACCACTAGCGGGAACCTACAATGAGCAGTTCTTC. It specifies CASSSGPLAGTYNEQFF.